This section outlines one T cell receptor beta chain sequence together with its context. Other DNA sequences in the sample encode the same CDR3. These data come from a study of blood T cell repertoires in COVID-19. The CDR3 contains 15 residues. V dropped 4 bases and J dropped 4; count of bases not matched to a gene: 4. Germline V lookup: CDR1 LGHDT, CDR2 YNNKEL (reference sequence). Assay: immunoSEQ multiplex PCR; the TCRdb copy retains only in-frame clones and omits some. The table shows fewer than 250,000 clones, with roughly 84% occurring only once. The sequenced material came from peripheral blood. The clonotype comes from a woman in her forties or fifties with acute or convalescent COVID-19. The rearrangement joins TRBV3-1 (or the pseudogene TRBV3-2) to TRBJ2-1, with 10 bases that match TRBD2. CDR3 protein: CASSLSGGVYNEQFF. The CDR3 DNA is TGTGCCAGCAGCCTGAGCGGGGGGGTTTACAATGAGCAGTTCTTC.